One sample yielded the 10 T cell receptor beta chains listed below, sequenced in a study of siplizumab effects on memory and regulatory T cells. Sequenced by immunoSEQ multiplex PCR; TCRdb stores in-frame clones only, minus some. The sample has some 100,000 clones; approximately 93% are singletons. The sample consisted of CD8+ T cells sorted from blood. The receptor set was obtained from a human donor in good health.

The V and J genes are TRBV4-1 and TRBJ2-1; D ambiguous. Germline CDR1 and CDR2: MGHRA and YSYEKL. The V end was cut by 0 bases, the J end by 8 bases, with 11 bases between. This CDR3 spans 14 amino acids. CDR3 sequence reads: CASSQDGPGDEQFF. The CDR3 bases are TGCGCCAGCAGCCAAGATGGACCCGGCGATGAGCAGTTCTTC.

The V gene is TRBV9, the J gene TRBJ2-2; possible D gene TRBD1, 5 bases. The CDR3 covers 15 residues. V was shortened by 0 bases and J by 3 bases, with 9 bases between the two germline ends. Germline-derived CDR1 and CDR2 are SGDLS and YYNGEE. The CDR3 coding sequence is TGTGCCAGCAGCGTAGAAGGGGTTGACACCGGGGAGCTGTTTTTT. Protein product: CASSVEGVDTGELFF.

The chain combines TRBV7-8 with TRBJ1-4; the match to TRBD1 covers 12 bases. The CDR3 totals 16 residues. Trimming removed 5 bases from V and 3 bases from J; junction bases left unmatched: 4. The germline CDR1 and CDR2 sequences are SGHVS and FQNEAQ. The chain's CDR3 is CASSQGQGAANEKLFF. CDR3 in DNA: TGTGCCAGCAGCCAGGGACAGGGGGCGGCTAATGAAAAACTGTTTTTT.

V gene TRBV7-8 combines with J gene TRBJ2-4, with TRBD1 matching over 9 bases. In germline, CDR1 is SGHVS, CDR2 FQNEAQ. The CDR3 is 14 amino acids. V lost 3 bases, J lost 9 bases, and 6 bases stayed unmatched. The CDR3 bases are TGTGCCAGCAGCTTCTTGGACAGGGGACCCATTCAGTACTTC. Residues: CASSFLDRGPIQYF.

This rearrangement joins TRBV19 to TRBJ2-1; D might be TRBD2 (5 bases). CDR1 and CDR2 (germline): LNHDA, SQIVND (reference sequence). Trimming removed 4 bases at V and 9 bases at J, with 13 bases between. The CDR3 runs 13 residues. CDR3 amino acids: CASSTDPEGEQFF. The CDR3 bases are TGTGCCAGTAGTACGGACCCTGAGGGTGAGCAGTTCTTC.

The CDR3 is CASKAGERSEAFF. The CDR3 region has the DNA TGTGCTTCCAAAGCAGGGGAGAGGTCTGAAGCTTTCTTT. V and J are TRBV11-3 and TRBJ1-1; TRBD1 is a possible D gene (6 bases). The CDR3 is 13 amino acids. In germline, CDR1 is SGHNT, CDR2 YENEEA.

The chain uses TRBV4-1 and TRBJ1-6; D might be TRBD1 (5 bases). The V end lost 5 bases, the J end lost 5 bases, and 13 bases lay between the germline ends. The CDR3 extends over 15 amino acids. Germline lookup yields CDR1 MGHRA and CDR2 YSYEKL. The DNA of the CDR3 is TGCGCCAGCAGCTCAGGGACCGCTGATAATTCACCCCTCCACTTT. It translates to CASSSGTADNSPLHF.

The chain carries TRBV29-1 and TRBJ2-7; 7 bases map to TRBD1. The V gene end was trimmed by 0 bases and the J gene end by 1 base; junction bases not matched to a gene: 6. The V gene's germline CDR1 is SQVTM and CDR2 ANQGSEA. The CDR3 consists of 15 residues. CDR3 residues: CSVEDGQAGSYEQYF. CDR3 coding DNA: TGCAGCGTTGAAGATGGACAGGCAGGGTCCTACGAGCAGTACTTC.

V gene TRBV15 combines with J gene TRBJ1-1; D gene uncertain. The V end was cut by 6 bases, the J end by 4 bases, with 12 bases between. The CDR3 runs to 13 residues. The germline V gene has CDR1 LNHNV and CDR2 YYDKDF (reference sequence). The CDR3: CATRHVGGTEAFF. As DNA, the CDR3 is TGTGCCACCAGGCATGTAGGTGGCACTGAAGCTTTCTTT. Full variable domain (remainder filled in from reference TRBV15 and TRBJ1-1): DAMVIQNPRYQVTQFGKPVTLSCSQTLNHNVMYWYQQKSSQAPKLLFHYYDKDFNNEADTPDNFQSRRPNTSFCFLDIRSPGLGDTAMYLCATRHVGGTEAFFGQGTRLTVV.

The CDR3 reads CASSFEGSTNEKLFF. The CDR3 bases are TGTGCCAGCAGTTTTGAGGGTTCCACTAATGAAAAACTGTTTTTT. The V gene is TRBV27, the J gene TRBJ1-4; unclear D gene. The CDR3 spans 15 residues. CDR1 is MNHEY and CDR2 is SMNVEV in the germline V gene (reference sequence). V was clipped by 3 bases and J by 2 bases, with 10 bases between them.